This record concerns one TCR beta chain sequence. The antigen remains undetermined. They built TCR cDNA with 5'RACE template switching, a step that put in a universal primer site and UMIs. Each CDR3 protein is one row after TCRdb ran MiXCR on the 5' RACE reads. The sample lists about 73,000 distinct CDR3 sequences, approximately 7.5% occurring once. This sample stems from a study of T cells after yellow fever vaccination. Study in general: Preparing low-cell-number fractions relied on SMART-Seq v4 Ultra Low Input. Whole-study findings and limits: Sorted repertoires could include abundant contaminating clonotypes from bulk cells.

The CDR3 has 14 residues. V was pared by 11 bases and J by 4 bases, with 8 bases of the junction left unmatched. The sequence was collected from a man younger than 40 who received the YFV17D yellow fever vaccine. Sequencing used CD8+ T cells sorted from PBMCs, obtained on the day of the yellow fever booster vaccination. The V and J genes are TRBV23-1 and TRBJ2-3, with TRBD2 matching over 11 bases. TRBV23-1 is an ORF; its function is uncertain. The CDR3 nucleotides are TGCGCCCCTCTTAGCGGGAGGGGGGCAGATACGCAGTATTTT. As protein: CAPLSGRGADTQYF.